The 10 T cell receptor beta chains reported below all come from one sample, sequenced in a study of PD-L1 blockade in urothelial cancer. Time point described: pretreatment peripheral blood. Measured with immunoSEQ multiplex PCR; TCRdb has only the in-frame clones, and not every one. The sample lists about 55,000 clones, about four fifths seen once, with about 1.2% in the top ten. The material was PBMCs, obtained around atezolizumab (anti-PD-L1) treatment. The receptors stem from a man over 45 with urothelial cancer.

In its sample, this clone was seen once. CDR3 bases: TGTGCCAGCAGGCCAAGCGGGGGGGTTTCTGAGCAGTTCTTC. Translated, it gives CASRPSGGVSEQFF. The V and J genes are TRBV27 and TRBJ2-1, with 10 bases identical to TRBD2. V gave up 6 bases and J gave up 9 bases; unmatched junction bases: 8. The CDR3 is 14 residues long. Germline values: CDR1 MNHEY, CDR2 SMNVEV (reference sequence).

The genes are TRBV2 and TRBJ2-3, with D tentatively TRBD1 (5 bases). V lost 8 bases, J lost 4 bases, and 19 bases lay in between. CDR1 is SNHLY, CDR2 FYNNEI, per germline. This CDR3 is 15 amino acids long. This chain's CDR3 is CASPKGLFGADTQYF. In DNA form, the CDR3 reads TGTGCCAGCCCGAAGGGGTTGTTTGGGGCAGATACGCAGTATTTT.

This clone was detected only a few times. In DNA, the CDR3 is TGCGCCAGCAGCTTGGCCCCAGGGGACTATGGCTACACCTTC. This codes for CASSLAPGDYGYTF. The chain carries TRBV5-1 and TRBJ1-2, with D possibly matching TRBD1 (6 bases). There are 14 residues in the CDR3. Germline-derived CDR1 and CDR2 are SGHRS and YFSETQ. V lost 0 bases and J 3 bases, leaving 9 bases between the germline ends.

This chain joins TRBV5-1 and TRBJ2-2; 8 positions match TRBD1. CDR3 length equals 15 residues. V trimming: 6 bases; J trimming: 1 base; junction bases outside the gene matches: 5. CDR1 SGHRS and CDR2 YFSETQ come from the germline V gene. CDR3 loop: CASTQGAVNTGELFF. CDR3 in DNA: TGCGCCAGCACGCAGGGGGCGGTGAACACCGGGGAGCTGTTTTTT.

The chain is built from TRBV7-2 and TRBJ2-5; TRBD1 matches 7 bases. Germline loops: CDR1 SGHTA, CDR2 FQGNSA. V was pared by 7 bases and J by 5 bases, with 10 bases of the junction left unmatched. The CDR3 is made up of 14 amino acids. CDR3 region: CASTRGGPGETQYF. In DNA form, the CDR3 reads TGTGCCAGCACTAGAGGGGGCCCCGGGGAGACCCAGTACTTC.

The chain recombines TRBV7-9 with TRBJ2-7; D might be TRBD2 (7 bases). Trimming left V 0 bases short and J 6 bases short, with 15 bases between. The germline gives CDR1 SEHNR, CDR2 FQNEAQ (reference sequence). This CDR3 has 15 residues. The CDR3: CASSLAGRGQIEQYF. CDR3 bases: TGTGCCAGCAGCTTAGCGGGGAGGGGACAAATCGAGCAGTACTTC.

V is TRBV15 and J is TRBJ2-1, with 8 bases identical to TRBD2. Germline V gene sequence: CDR1 LNHNV, CDR2 YYDKDF (reference sequence). V shed 4 bases, J shed 3 bases, and the junction held 5 bases outside the gene matches. This CDR3 has 15 amino acids. The CDR3 DNA sequence: TGTGCCACCAGCATAGAGGGGACTAGCTACAATGAGCAGTTCTTC. It encodes CATSIEGTSYNEQFF.

This clone came up once. This chain joins TRBV11-3 and TRBJ2-3, with unresolved D. The CDR3 covers 15 residues. CDR1 is SGHNT, CDR2 YENEEA, per germline. Deletions cut 3 bases from V and 0 bases from J, with 10 bases between. Here the CDR3 reads CASSFGGLSTDTQYF. The CDR3 region has the DNA TGTGCCAGCAGCTTTGGCGGTCTGAGCACAGATACGCAGTATTTT.

The chain carries TRBV5-4 and TRBJ2-2, with a possible D match to TRBD1 (5 bases). Germline CDR1 reads SGHNT; CDR2 reads YYREEE (reference sequence). This CDR3 region has 15 residues. Between the trimmed V and J ends, which lost 0 bases and 3 bases, there was a span of 9 bases. CDR3 loop: CASSLAVGDTGELFF. CDR3 nucleotide sequence: TGTGCCAGCAGCTTGGCCGTAGGGGACACCGGGGAGCTGTTTTTT.

The chain recombines TRBV5-6 with TRBJ1-1; 12 bases agree with TRBD1. The ends lost 4 bases at V and 5 bases at J; junction bases unmatched: 6. Germline V CDR1 and CDR2: SGHDT, YYEEEE. The CDR3 totals 15 residues. The CDR3 spells CASSAGQGAGTEAFF. The CDR3 DNA follows: TGTGCCAGCAGCGCGGGACAGGGGGCTGGAACTGAAGCTTTCTTT.